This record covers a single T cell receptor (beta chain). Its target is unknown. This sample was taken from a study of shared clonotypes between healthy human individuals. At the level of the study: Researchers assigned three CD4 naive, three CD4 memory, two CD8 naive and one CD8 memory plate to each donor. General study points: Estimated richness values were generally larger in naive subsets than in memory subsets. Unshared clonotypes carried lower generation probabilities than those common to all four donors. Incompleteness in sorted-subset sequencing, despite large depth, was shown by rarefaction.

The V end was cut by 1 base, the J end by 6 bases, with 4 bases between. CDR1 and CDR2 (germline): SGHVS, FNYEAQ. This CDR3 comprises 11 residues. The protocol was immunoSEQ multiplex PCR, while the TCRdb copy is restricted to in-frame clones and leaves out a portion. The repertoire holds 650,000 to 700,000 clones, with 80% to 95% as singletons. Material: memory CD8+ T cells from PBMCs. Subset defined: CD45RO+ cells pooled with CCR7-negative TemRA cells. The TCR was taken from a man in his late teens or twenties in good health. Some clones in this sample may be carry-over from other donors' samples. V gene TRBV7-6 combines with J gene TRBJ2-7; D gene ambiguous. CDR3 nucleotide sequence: TGTGCCAGCAGCTTAGTGGGCGAGCAGTACTTC. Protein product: CASSLVGEQYF.